The subject of this entry is one T cell receptor beta chain. The germline gives CDR1 SNHLY, CDR2 FYNNEI. This CDR3 region has 17 residues. The J segment lost 6 bases and the V segment lost 5 bases, leaving 13 bases of the junction unmatched. These data originate in a study of blood T cell repertoires in COVID-19. The overall study: Sites across the United States, Italy and Spain contributed samples from acute and convalescent COVID-19. The cDNA or gDNA used as material had been derived from T cells, B-cell-depleted T cells, or PBMCs.

Categorization into cohorts depended on clinical history that participants reported. Clones were read by immunoSEQ multiplex PCR, and TCRdb kept only the in-frame ones, dropping some. The table has roughly 450,000 clones, about nine tenths seen once. The sequenced sample consisted of PBMCs or T cells enriched from blood (not recorded which). V and J are TRBV2 and TRBJ2-2, with 9 nucleotides matching TRBD2. This TCR derives from a man between 18 and 35 years old who had recovered from COVID-19. Here the CDR3 DNA reads TGTGCCAGCAGTCCCGAGGGCGGGACTAGCATCGCCGGGGAGCTGTTTTTT. Protein sequence: CASSPEGGTSIAGELFF.